This TCR beta chain was retrieved from a study of T cell responses to AZD1222 COVID-19 vaccine. Germline V gives CDR1 MDHEN, CDR2 SYDVKM. The ends lost 4 bases at V and 2 bases at J; junction bases unmatched: 6. This CDR3 region has 15 residues. TCRdb's table, derived via immunoSEQ multiplex PCR, lists solely in-frame clones and lacks some. This table has 95,000 to 150,000 clones, about 90% appearing once. Material: peripheral blood, obtained on day 0 of AZD1222 vaccination. This chain links TRBV28 with TRBJ2-3; 7 bases align to TRBD1. This clonotype was sampled from an adult in good health. This chain's CDR3 is CASSSGTDLTDTQYF. The CDR3 DNA follows: TGTGCCAGCAGTTCTGGGACAGACCTCACAGATACGCAGTATTTT.